This entry concerns a single T cell receptor (beta chain). An end of the junction differs from the germline gene, which may be a read error. PCR was performed a second time for about 6 to 11 cycles using a sample-barcoded 5' primer and a J-beta primer mix. MiXCR, run by TCRdb on the 5' RACE reads, gives a single entry per CDR3 protein. The sample consists of under 2 million distinct CDR3 sequences, around 36% of them appearing once. This specimen belongs to a study of blood T cells in healthy people across ages. Per germline, CDR1 ENHRY and CDR2 SYGVKD. This CDR3 spans 14 amino acids. It was approximately 10 milliliters of peripheral blood that were drawn from each donor.

The chain couples TRBV10-3 to TRBJ1-4, with 8 positions matching TRBD1. The sequencing input was blood. The receptor was derived from a woman aged 25 to 45 in good health. CDR3: CATSIQGGNEELFF. The CDR3 DNA is TGTGCCACCTCAATACAGGGGGGAAATGAAGAACTGTTTTTT.